One sample yielded the 2 T cell receptor beta chains listed below, sequenced in a study of early T cells in non-severe SARS-CoV-2 infection. One entry per CDR3 protein results from TCRdb running MiXCR on the 5' RACE reads. The sample consists of 85,000 to 100,000 distinct CDR3 sequences, more than 9.5% of them appearing once. The source material was whole blood. These receptors originate from an adult who was a healthcare worker with PCR-confirmed SARS-CoV-2 infection or an uninfected control (not recorded which).

Many counts were recorded for this clonotype. This chain joins TRBV24-1 and TRBJ2-3, with D hard to call. CDR1 is KGHDR and CDR2 is SFDVKD in the germline V gene. Deletions cut 3 bases from V and 2 bases from J, with 14 bases between. CDR3 length: 16 residues. CDR3 sequence (DNA): TGTGCCACCAGTGATACTGGACCTACCTCCACAGATACGCAGTATTTT. Protein: CATSDTGPTSTDTQYF.

This clonotype was counted only a few times. The gene calls are TRBV30 and TRBJ2-4; TRBD1 matches 9 bases. The CDR3 has 15 amino acids. Germline values: CDR1 GTSNPN, CDR2 SVGIG (reference sequence). J was trimmed by 6 bases and V by 0 bases; bases with no gene match: 6. The DNA of the CDR3 is TGTGCCTGGAGTGTACGGGACAGGGACCTAAACATTCAGTACTTC. Translated, it gives CAWSVRDRDLNIQYF.